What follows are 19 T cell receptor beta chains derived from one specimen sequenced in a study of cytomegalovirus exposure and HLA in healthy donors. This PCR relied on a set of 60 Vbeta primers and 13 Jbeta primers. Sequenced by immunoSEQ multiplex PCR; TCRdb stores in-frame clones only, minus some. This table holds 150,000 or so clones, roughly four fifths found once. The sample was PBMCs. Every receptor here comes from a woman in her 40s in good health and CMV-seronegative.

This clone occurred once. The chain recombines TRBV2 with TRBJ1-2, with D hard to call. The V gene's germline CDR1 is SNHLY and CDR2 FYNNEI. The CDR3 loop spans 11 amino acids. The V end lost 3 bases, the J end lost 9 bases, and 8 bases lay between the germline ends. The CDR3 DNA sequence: TGTGCCAGCAGTGATAGAGTAAGCTACACCTTC. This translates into CASSDRVSYTF.

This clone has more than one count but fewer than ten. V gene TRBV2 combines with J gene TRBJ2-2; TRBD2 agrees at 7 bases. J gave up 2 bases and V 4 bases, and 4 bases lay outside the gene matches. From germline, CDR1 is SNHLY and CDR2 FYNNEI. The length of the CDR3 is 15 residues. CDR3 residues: CASSASSGNTGELFF. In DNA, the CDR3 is TGTGCCAGCAGTGCGTCTAGCGGAAACACCGGGGAGCTGTTTTTT. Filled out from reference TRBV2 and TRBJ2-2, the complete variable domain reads EPEVTQTPSHQVTQMGQEVILRCVPISNHLYFYWYRQILGQKVEFLVSFYNNEISEKSEIFDDQFSVERPDGSNFTLKIRSTKLEDSAMYFCASSASSGNTGELFFGEGSRLTVL.

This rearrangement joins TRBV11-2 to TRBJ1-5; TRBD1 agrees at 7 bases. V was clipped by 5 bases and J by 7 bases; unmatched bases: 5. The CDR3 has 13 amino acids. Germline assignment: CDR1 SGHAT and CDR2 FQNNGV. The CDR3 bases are TGTGCCAGCAGCCGAGACAGGGACCAGCCCCAGCATTTT. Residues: CASSRDRDQPQHF.

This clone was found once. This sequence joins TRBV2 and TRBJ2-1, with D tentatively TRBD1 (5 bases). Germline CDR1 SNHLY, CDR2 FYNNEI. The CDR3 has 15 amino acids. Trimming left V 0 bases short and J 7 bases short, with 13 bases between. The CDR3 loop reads CASSEAMGLRNEQFF. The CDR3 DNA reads TGTGCCAGCAGTGAAGCGATGGGGCTAAGGAATGAGCAGTTCTTC.

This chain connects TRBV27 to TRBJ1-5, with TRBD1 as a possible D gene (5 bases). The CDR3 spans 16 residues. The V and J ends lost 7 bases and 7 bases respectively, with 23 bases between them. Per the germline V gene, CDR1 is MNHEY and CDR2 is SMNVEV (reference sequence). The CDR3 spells CASTYHGGAYWQPQHF. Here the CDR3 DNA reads TGTGCCAGCACTTACCACGGCGGGGCTTACTGGCAGCCCCAGCATTTT.

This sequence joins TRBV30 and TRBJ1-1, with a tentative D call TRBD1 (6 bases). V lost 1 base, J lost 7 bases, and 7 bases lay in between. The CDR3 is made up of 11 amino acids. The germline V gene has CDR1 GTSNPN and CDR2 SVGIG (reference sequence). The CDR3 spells CAWSGDIEAFF. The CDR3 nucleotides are TGTGCCTGGAGTGGGGACATTGAAGCTTTCTTT.

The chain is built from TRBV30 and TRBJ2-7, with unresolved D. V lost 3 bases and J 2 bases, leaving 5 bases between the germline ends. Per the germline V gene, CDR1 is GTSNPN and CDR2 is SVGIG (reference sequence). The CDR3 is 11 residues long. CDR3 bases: TGTGCCTGGAGCCTTACCTACGAGCAGTACTTC. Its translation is CAWSLTYEQYF. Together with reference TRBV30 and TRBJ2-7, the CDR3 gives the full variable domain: SQTIHQWPATLVQPVGSPLSLECTVEGTSNPNLYWYRQAAGRGLQLLFYSVGIGQISSEVPQNLSASRPQDRQFILSSKKLLLSDSGFYLCAWSLTYEQYFGPGTRLTVT.

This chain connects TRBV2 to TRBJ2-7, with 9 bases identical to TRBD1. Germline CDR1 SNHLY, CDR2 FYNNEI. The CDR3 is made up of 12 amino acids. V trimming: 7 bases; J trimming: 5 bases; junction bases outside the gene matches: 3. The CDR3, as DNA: TGTGCCAGCACCCGGACAGGGGACGAGCAGTACTTC. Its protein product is CASTRTGDEQYF.

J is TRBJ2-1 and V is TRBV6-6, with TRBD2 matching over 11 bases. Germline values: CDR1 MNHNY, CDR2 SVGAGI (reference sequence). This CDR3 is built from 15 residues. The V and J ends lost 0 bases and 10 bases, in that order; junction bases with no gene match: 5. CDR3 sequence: CASSYSVAGGQEQFF. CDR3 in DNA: TGTGCCAGCAGTTACTCGGTAGCGGGAGGGCAGGAGCAGTTCTTC.

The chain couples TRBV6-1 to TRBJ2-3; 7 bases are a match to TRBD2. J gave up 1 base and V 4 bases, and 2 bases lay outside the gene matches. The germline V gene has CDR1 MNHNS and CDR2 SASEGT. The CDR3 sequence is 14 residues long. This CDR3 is CASSGSGGTDTQYF. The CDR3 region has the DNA TGTGCCAGCAGTGGGAGCGGGGGCACAGATACGCAGTATTTT.

As DNA, the CDR3 is TGTGCCAGCAGCAAAATACTACCAGAAAAACTGTTTTTT. As protein: CASSKILPEKLFF. The genes are TRBV21-1 and TRBJ1-4. TRBV21-1 represents a pseudogene. The CDR3 extends over 13 amino acids.

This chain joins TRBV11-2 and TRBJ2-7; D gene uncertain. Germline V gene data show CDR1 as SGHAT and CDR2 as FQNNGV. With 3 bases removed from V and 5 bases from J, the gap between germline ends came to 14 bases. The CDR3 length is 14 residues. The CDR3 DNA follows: TGTGCCAGCAGCTTTACAACACACGGAGACGAGCAGTACTTC. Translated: CASSFTTHGDEQYF.

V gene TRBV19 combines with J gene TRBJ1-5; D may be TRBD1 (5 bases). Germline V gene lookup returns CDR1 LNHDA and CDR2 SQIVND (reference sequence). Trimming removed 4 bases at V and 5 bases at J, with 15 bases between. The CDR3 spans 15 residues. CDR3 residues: CASSSAREIDQPQHF. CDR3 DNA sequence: TGTGCCAGTAGTAGCGCCAGGGAAATTGATCAGCCCCAGCATTTT.

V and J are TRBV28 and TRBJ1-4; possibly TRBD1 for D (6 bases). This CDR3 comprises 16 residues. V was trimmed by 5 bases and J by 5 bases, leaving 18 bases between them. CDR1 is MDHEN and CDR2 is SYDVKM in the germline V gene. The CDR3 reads CASSSPRGAENEKLFF. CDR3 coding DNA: TGTGCCAGCAGTAGCCCTCGGGGGGCTGAAAATGAAAAACTGTTTTTT.

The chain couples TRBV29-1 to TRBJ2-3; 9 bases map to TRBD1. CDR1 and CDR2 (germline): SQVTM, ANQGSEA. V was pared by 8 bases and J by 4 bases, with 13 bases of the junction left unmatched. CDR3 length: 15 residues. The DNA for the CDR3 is TGCAGCTCAGAAAGACAGGGGGTATTCTCAGATACGCAGTATTTT. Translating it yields CSSERQGVFSDTQYF.

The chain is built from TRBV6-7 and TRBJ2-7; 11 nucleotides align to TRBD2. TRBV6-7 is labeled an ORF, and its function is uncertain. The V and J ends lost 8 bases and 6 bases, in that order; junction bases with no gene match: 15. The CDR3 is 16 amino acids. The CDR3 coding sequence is TGTGCCAGCTCCCCCGAGCCTACTAGCGGGAGAACCGAGCAGTACTTC. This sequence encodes CASSPEPTSGRTEQYF.

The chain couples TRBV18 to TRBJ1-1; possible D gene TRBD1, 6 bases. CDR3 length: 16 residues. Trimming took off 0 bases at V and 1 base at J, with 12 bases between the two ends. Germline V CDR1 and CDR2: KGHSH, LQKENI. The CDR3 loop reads CASSPPGATANTEAFF. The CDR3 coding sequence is TGTGCCAGCTCACCACCGGGGGCAACCGCGAACACTGAAGCTTTCTTT.

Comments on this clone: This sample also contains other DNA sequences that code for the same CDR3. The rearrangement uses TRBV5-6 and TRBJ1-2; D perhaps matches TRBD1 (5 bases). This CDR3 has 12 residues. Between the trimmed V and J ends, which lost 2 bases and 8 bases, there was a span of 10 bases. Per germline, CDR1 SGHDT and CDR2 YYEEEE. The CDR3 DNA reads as TGTGCCAGCAGCTTCCCAGGGTACGGCTACACCTTC. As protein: CASSFPGYGYTF.

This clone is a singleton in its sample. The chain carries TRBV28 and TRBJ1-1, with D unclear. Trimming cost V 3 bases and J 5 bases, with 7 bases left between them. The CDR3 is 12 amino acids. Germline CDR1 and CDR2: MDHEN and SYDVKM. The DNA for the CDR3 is TGTGCCAGCAGTTTTGTGAGAACTGAAGCTTTCTTT. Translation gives CASSFVRTEAFF.